Listed here are 22 T cell receptor beta chains from one sample, sequenced in a study of cytomegalovirus exposure and HLA in healthy donors. With 60 Vbeta and 13 Jbeta primers, the PCR was carried out. The protocol was immunoSEQ multiplex PCR, while the TCRdb copy is restricted to in-frame clones and leaves out a portion. The sample records around 28,000 clones, around nine tenths being singletons. Material: PBMCs. These receptors came from a boy under 18 in good health and CMV-seronegative.

V gene TRBV10-3 combines with J gene TRBJ2-1; 10 bases align to TRBD2. The CDR3 length is 13 residues. V dropped 6 bases and J dropped 9; count of bases not matched to a gene: 5. Germline V gene lookup returns CDR1 ENHRY and CDR2 SYGVKD. The CDR3 loop reads CAIRLLAGSEQFF. The CDR3 nucleotides are TGTGCCATCAGATTACTAGCGGGGTCTGAGCAGTTCTTC.

CDR3 amino acids: CAISTGFVNSPLHF. The CDR3, as DNA: TGTGCCATCAGTACAGGGTTTGTAAATTCACCCCTCCACTTT. The J gene is TRBJ1-6, the V gene TRBV10-3; possibly TRBD1 for D (6 bases). The V end lost 5 bases, the J end lost 7 bases, and 12 bases lay between the germline ends. This CDR3 has 14 amino acids. CDR1 and CDR2 from the germline V gene are ENHRY and SYGVKD.

The sample holds a few counts of this clone. The V gene is TRBV6-6, the J gene TRBJ1-2; possibly TRBD1 for D (6 bases). CDR1 MNHNY and CDR2 SVGAGI come from the germline V gene (reference sequence). The CDR3 is 13 residues long. V was shortened by 5 bases and J by 8 bases, with 15 bases between the two germline ends. CDR3 nucleotides: TGTGCCAGCAGTCTTGACAGGCAAAAGGGCTACACCTTC. Encoded protein: CASSLDRQKGYTF.

The CDR3 loop reads CAWRAPGQGTLRTQYF. The CDR3 region has the DNA TGTGCCTGGAGGGCTCCAGGACAGGGGACTCTAAGGACCCAGTACTTC. The chain recombines TRBV30 with TRBJ2-5, with 9 positions matching TRBD1. The CDR3 consists of 16 residues. Germline CDR1 is GTSNPN and CDR2 is SVGIG (reference sequence). J gave up 7 bases and V 3 bases, and 15 bases lay outside the gene matches.

This clone was seen just once. V usage is TRBV7-2 and J usage is TRBJ1-3; TRBD1 is a possible D gene (5 bases). The CDR3 consists of 15 residues. CDR1 SGHTA and CDR2 FQGNSA come from the germline V gene. The V and J ends lost 4 bases and 0 bases respectively, with 10 bases between them. The CDR3 DNA is TGTGCCAGCAGCTCAGGGATTGACTCTGGAAACACCATATATTTT. Amino acid sequence: CASSSGIDSGNTIYF. The full variable domain, in which reference TRBV7-2 and TRBJ1-3 provide the parts outside the CDR3, is GAGVSQSPSNKVTEKGKDVELRCDPISGHTALYWYRQSLGQGLEFLIYFQGNSAPDKSGLPSDRFSAERTGGSVSTLTIQRTQQEDSAVYLCASSSGIDSGNTIYFGEGSWLTVV.

J is TRBJ1-3 and V is TRBV13; no firm D call. Deletions cut 4 bases from V and 0 bases from J, with 7 bases between. This CDR3 is built from 14 residues. The germline V gene encodes CDR1 PRHDT and CDR2 FYEKMQ (reference sequence). The CDR3 DNA sequence: TGTGCCAGCAGCTCCCGGGACTCTGGAAACACCATATATTTT. This translates into CASSSRDSGNTIYF.

This sequence joins TRBV19 and TRBJ2-7; 9 nucleotides align to TRBD1. CDR3 size: 14 residues. Trimming removed 4 bases from V and 4 bases from J; junction bases left unmatched: 5. Germline lookup yields CDR1 LNHDA and CDR2 SQIVND (reference sequence). The chain's CDR3 is CASSRTGGSYEQYF. The CDR3 DNA sequence: TGTGCCAGTAGTAGAACAGGGGGCAGTTACGAGCAGTACTTC.

The CDR3 region is CASSSRPGGKTYEQYF. CDR3 in DNA: TGTGCCAGCAGCAGTAGACCGGGGGGAAAAACCTACGAGCAGTACTTC. The chain is built from TRBV14 and TRBJ2-5; 7 bases agree with TRBD2. With the DNA end fitting TRBJ2-7 better, the J assignment may be wrong. This CDR3 contains 16 residues. Germline loops: CDR1 SGHDN, CDR2 FVKESK.

The gene calls are TRBV6-5 and TRBJ2-7, with 8 nucleotides matching TRBD1. The CDR3 is 12 residues long. V was pared by 6 bases and J by 9 bases, with 7 bases of the junction left unmatched. Germline CDR1 and CDR2: MNHEY and SVGAGI. This chain's CDR3 is CASRDGQGRQYF. The CDR3 DNA is TGTGCCAGCAGGGACGGACAGGGTCGGCAGTACTTC.

This clone appeared once. Written as DNA, the CDR3 is TGTGCCAGCAGCTTGCGGGGGGGGCAAGAGACCCAGTACTTC. It encodes CASSLRGGQETQYF. V and J are TRBV5-4 and TRBJ2-5; 8 bases map to TRBD2. The CDR3 covers 14 residues. Germline V gene data show CDR1 as SGHNT and CDR2 as YYREEE (reference sequence). V shed 1 base, J shed 2 bases, and the junction held 1 base outside the gene matches.

This clone was seen only a few times. The chain couples TRBV5-4 to TRBJ1-1; a weak D match, TRBD1 (5 bases). From germline, CDR1 is SGHNT and CDR2 YYREEE (reference sequence). The CDR3 length is 16 residues. V gave up 4 bases and J gave up 6 bases, with 22 bases separating them. The DNA for the CDR3 is TGTGCCAGCAGCCAAAACGGTAGGTTCGGGGGAGCTGAAGCTTTCTTT. This encodes CASSQNGRFGGAEAFF.

The chain couples TRBV4-1 to TRBJ1-1; tentative D call: TRBD1 (5 bases). There are 16 residues in the CDR3. The ends were cut back, 0 bases at V and 4 bases at J, with 15 bases in the middle. CDR1 is MGHRA, CDR2 YSYEKL, per germline. The CDR3 region has the DNA TGCGCCAGCAGCCAAGATCGGGGGACCGGGGGCACTGAAGCTTTCTTT. It encodes CASSQDRGTGGTEAFF.

This sequence joins TRBV7-9 and TRBJ2-2; weak D call: TRBD2 (7 bases). CDR3 length equals 15 residues. Trimming left V 0 bases short and J 3 bases short, with 8 bases between. CDR1 is SEHNR, CDR2 FQNEAQ, per germline (reference sequence). The DNA of the CDR3 is TGTGCCAGCAGCTTAGCGGGGGGGCACACCGGGGAGCTGTTTTTT. This sequence encodes CASSLAGGHTGELFF.

Only one count was recorded for this clone. The rearrangement uses TRBV5-5 and TRBJ2-5; perhaps TRBD1 as D (6 bases). Near its end, the DNA agrees better with TRBJ2-7, so the J call may be wrong. CDR1 and CDR2 (germline): SGHKS, YYEKEE (reference sequence). This CDR3 has 17 amino acids. DNA for the CDR3: TGTGCCAGCAGCTTGGCCGATGTCAGGGGAAACTCCTACGAGCAGTACTTC. This gives the protein CASSLADVRGNSYEQYF.

The V and J genes are TRBV7-9 and TRBJ2-1; D is unclear. Trimming took off 0 bases at V and 3 bases at J, with 12 bases between the two ends. This CDR3 has 16 residues. Germline-derived CDR1 and CDR2 are SEHNR and FQNEAQ (reference sequence). CDR3 sequence: CASSLALWSNYNEQFF. The CDR3, as DNA: TGTGCCAGCAGCTTAGCGCTTTGGTCTAACTACAATGAGCAGTTCTTC.

The rearrangement links TRBV21-1 to TRBJ2-7; TRBD2, the D gene given by the table, was not confirmed from the DNA. TRBV21-1 is designated a pseudogene. CDR3 size: 19 residues. The CDR3 sequence: CASSTETIHGGAPSYEQYF. CDR3 in DNA: TGTGCCAGCAGCACGGAGACTATACACGGGGGGGCTCCCTCCTACGAGCAGTACTTC.

The sample holds a few counts of this clone. V is TRBV4-1 and J is TRBJ2-1, with D possibly TRBD2 on 5 matching bases. The CDR3 covers 13 residues. Germline CDR1 is MGHRA and CDR2 is YSYEKL. Trimming removed 6 bases at V and 8 bases at J, with 14 bases between. DNA for the CDR3: TGCGCCAGCAGACCGGACTCGGGCCATGAGCAGTTCTTC. This codes for CASRPDSGHEQFF.

The genes are TRBV11-2 and TRBJ1-1; D remains ambiguous. CDR1 and CDR2 from the germline V gene are SGHAT and FQNNGV. The V and J ends lost 2 bases and 1 base respectively, with 20 bases between them. This CDR3 has 18 amino acids. CDR3 protein: CASSLNVPGRAGNTEAFF. The CDR3 DNA follows: TGTGCCAGCAGCTTAAACGTCCCCGGGAGGGCGGGGAACACTGAAGCTTTCTTT.

This chain uses TRBV6-1 with TRBJ1-2; D unresolved. V lost 2 bases and J lost 1, with 11 bases in between. CDR1 MNHNS and CDR2 SASEGT come from the germline V gene. The CDR3 covers 15 residues. The CDR3 region has the DNA TGTGCCAGCAGTGAATCATTGGCGGGTAACTATGGCTACACCTTC. Translating it yields CASSESLAGNYGYTF.

V is TRBV11-1 and J is TRBJ2-3; TRBD1 matches 8 bases. Germline V gives CDR1 SGHAT, CDR2 FQDESV (reference sequence). V lost 11 bases and J lost 4; bases outside the gene matches: 8. The CDR3 is 13 amino acids. Here the CDR3 reads CACKDRVADTQYF. CDR3 coding DNA: TGTGCCTGCAAGGACAGGGTGGCAGATACGCAGTATTTT.

The chain combines TRBV15 with TRBJ2-2, with a tentative D call TRBD1 (5 bases). CDR1 is LNHNV and CDR2 is YYDKDF in the germline V gene (reference sequence). The CDR3 extends over 15 amino acids. V was cut by 9 bases and J by 0 bases, with 14 bases left in between. CDR3 sequence: CATKGEYANTGELFF. The DNA for the CDR3 is TGTGCCACTAAAGGGGAATACGCGAACACCGGGGAGCTGTTTTTT.

DNA of the CDR3: TGCGCCAGCAGCCAAAGCGGGGGGGCCGGAGATACGCAGTATTTT. It specifies CASSQSGGAGDTQYF. The chain combines TRBV5-1 with TRBJ2-3; TRBD2 matches at 10 bases. The CDR3 totals 15 residues. Germline lookup yields CDR1 SGHRS and CDR2 YFSETQ. Unmatched junction bases numbered 7, after V lost 4 bases and J lost 5 bases.